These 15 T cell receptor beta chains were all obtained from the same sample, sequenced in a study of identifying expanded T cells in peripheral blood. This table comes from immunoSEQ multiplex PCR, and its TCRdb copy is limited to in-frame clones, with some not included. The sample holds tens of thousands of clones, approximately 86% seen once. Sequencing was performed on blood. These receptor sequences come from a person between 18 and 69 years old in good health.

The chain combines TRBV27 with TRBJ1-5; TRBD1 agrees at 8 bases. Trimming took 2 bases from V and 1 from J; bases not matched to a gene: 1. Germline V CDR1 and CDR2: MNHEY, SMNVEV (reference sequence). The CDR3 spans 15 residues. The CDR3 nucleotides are TGTGCCAGCAGTTTACGACAGGGGAGCAATCAGCCCCAGCATTTT. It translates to CASSLRQGSNQPQHF.

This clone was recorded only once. The CDR3: CASSTGQAQETQYF. The CDR3 DNA sequence: TGCGCCAGCAGCACCGGACAGGCTCAAGAGACCCAGTACTTC. The chain has TRBV5-1 and TRBJ2-5; 7 nucleotides match TRBD1. CDR1 is SGHRS, CDR2 YFSETQ, per germline. This CDR3 has 14 residues. The junction had 5 bases not matched to a gene; V was cut back by 4 bases and J by 2 bases.

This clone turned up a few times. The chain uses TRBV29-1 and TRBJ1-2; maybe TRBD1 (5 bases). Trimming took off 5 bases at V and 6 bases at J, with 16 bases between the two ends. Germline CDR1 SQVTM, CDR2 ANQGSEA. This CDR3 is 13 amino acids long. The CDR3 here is CSVHDRTRNGYTF. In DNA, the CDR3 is TGCAGCGTTCACGACAGAACGCGAAATGGCTACACCTTC.

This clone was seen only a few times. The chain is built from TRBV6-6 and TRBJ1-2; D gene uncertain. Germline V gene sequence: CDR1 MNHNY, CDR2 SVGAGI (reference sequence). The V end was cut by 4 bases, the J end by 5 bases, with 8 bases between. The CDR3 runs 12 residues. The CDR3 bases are TGTGCCAGCAGTTTACTCCAATATGGCTACACCTTC. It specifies CASSLLQYGYTF.

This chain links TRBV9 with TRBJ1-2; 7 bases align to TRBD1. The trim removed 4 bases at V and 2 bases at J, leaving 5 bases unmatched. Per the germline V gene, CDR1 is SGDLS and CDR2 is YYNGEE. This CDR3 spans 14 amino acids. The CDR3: CASSYGQVNYGYTF. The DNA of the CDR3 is TGTGCCAGCAGCTACGGACAGGTGAACTATGGCTACACCTTC. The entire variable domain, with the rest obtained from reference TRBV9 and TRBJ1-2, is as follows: DSGVTQTPKHLITATGQRVTLRCSPRSGDLSVYWYQQSLDQGLQFLIQYYNGEERAKGNILERFSAQQFPDLHSELNLSSLELGDSALYFCASSYGQVNYGYTFGSGTRLTVV.

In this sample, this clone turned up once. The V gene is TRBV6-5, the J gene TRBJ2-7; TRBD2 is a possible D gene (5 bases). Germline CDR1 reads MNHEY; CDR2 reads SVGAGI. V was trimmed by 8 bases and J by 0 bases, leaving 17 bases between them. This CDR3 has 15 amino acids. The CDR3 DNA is TGTGCCAGCCGAGGGATGAAGGGCAACTCCTACGAGCAGTACTTC. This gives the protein CASRGMKGNSYEQYF.

The DNA for the CDR3 is TGCGCCAGCAGCCAAGAGAGAAGGGACGGGTATGGCTACACCTTC. Its translation: CASSQERRDGYGYTF. The chain links TRBV4-1 to TRBJ1-2, with D tentatively TRBD1 (5 bases). V lost 0 bases, J lost 5 bases, and 13 bases lay in between. The germline V gene has CDR1 MGHRA and CDR2 YSYEKL. CDR3 size: 15 residues.

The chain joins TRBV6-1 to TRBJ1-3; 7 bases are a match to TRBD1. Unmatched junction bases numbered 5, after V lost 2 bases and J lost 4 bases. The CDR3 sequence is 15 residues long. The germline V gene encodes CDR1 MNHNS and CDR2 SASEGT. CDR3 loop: CASSEQGTAGNTIYF. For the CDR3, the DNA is TGTGCCAGCAGTGAACAAGGGACAGCCGGAAACACCATATATTTT.

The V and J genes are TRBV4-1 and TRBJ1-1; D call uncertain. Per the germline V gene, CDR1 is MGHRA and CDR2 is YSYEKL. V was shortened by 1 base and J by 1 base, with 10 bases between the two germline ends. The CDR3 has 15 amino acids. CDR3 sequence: CASSQVVLKNTEAFF. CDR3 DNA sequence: TGCGCCAGCAGCCAAGTTGTGCTAAAGAACACTGAAGCTTTCTTT.

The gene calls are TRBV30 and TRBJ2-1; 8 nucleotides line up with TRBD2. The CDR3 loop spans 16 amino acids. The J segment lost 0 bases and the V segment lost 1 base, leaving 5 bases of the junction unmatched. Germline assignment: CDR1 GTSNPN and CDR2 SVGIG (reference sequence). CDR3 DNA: TGTGCCTGGAGTGCGACCGGGACTAGCTCCTACAATGAGCAGTTCTTC. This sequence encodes CAWSATGTSSYNEQFF.

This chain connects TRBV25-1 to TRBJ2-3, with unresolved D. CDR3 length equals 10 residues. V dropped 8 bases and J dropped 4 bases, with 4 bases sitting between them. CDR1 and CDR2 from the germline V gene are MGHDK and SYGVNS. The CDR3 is CASGPDTQYF. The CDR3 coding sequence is TGTGCCAGCGGTCCAGATACGCAGTATTTT.

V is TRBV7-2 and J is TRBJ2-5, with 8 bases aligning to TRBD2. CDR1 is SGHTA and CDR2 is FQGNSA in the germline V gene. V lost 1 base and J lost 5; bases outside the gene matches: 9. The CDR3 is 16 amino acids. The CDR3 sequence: CASSLDSGAPRETQYF. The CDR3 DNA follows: TGTGCCAGCAGCTTAGATAGCGGGGCCCCCCGGGAGACCCAGTACTTC.

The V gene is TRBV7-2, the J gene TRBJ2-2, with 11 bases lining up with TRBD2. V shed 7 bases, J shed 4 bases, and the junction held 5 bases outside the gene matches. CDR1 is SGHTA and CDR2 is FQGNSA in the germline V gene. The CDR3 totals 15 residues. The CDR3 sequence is CASNVAGGSTGELFF. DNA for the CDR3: TGTGCCAGCAACGTAGCGGGAGGGTCCACCGGGGAGCTGTTTTTT.

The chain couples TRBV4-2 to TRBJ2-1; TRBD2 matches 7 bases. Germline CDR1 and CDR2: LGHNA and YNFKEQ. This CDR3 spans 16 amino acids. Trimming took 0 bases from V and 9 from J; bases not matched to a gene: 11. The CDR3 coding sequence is TGTGCCAGCAGCCAAGATGGGGCGGGGAGGGGCCTTGAGCAGTTCTTC. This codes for CASSQDGAGRGLEQFF.

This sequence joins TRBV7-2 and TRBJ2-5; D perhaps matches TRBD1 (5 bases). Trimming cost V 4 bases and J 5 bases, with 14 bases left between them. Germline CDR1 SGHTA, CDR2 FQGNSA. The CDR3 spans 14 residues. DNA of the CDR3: TGTGCCAGCAGCTCGATTAGGGGTGTGGAGACCCAGTACTTC. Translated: CASSSIRGVETQYF. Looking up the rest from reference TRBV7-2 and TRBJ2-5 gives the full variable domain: GAGVSQSPSNKVTEKGKDVELRCDPISGHTALYWYRQSLGQGLEFLIYFQGNSAPDKSGLPSDRFSAERTGGSVSTLTIQRTQQEDSAVYLCASSSIRGVETQYFGPGTRLLVL.